These 24 T cell receptor beta chains were all obtained from the same sample, sequenced in a study of T cell changes during pregnancy in multiple sclerosis. Assay used: immunoSEQ multiplex PCR; TCRdb lists only in-frame clones, some missing. The sample contains tens of thousands of clones, 94% of which appear only once. Sequenced material: CD4+ T cells from peripheral blood mononuclear cells, taken after pregnancy. These receptor sequences come from a female donor with multiple sclerosis, enrolled in a pregnancy study.

J is TRBJ1-1 and V is TRBV5-4, with a tentative D call TRBD1 (5 bases). CDR3 length: 15 residues. Trimming left V 3 bases short and J 5 bases short, with 17 bases between. Germline CDR1 SGHNT, CDR2 YYREEE (reference sequence). The CDR3 region is CASSWGDGLGTEAFF. The CDR3 bases are TGTGCCAGCAGCTGGGGGGATGGTCTCGGAACTGAAGCTTTCTTT.

This clone was seen a single time. CDR3 nucleotide sequence: TGTGCCAGTAGGGGTTTGGCGCGGGATACGCAGTATTTT. Protein product: CASRGLARDTQYF. The chain recombines TRBV19 with TRBJ2-3; D unclear. V dropped 6 bases and J dropped 6 bases, with 13 bases sitting between them. Germline V gene lookup returns CDR1 LNHDA and CDR2 SQIVND (reference sequence). This CDR3 comprises 13 residues.

CDR3 in DNA: TGTGCCAGCAGCTTAGGGCGGGGTTTACCCTACAATGAGCAGTTCTTC. It specifies CASSLGRGLPYNEQFF. The chain links TRBV13 to TRBJ2-1; tentatively, D is TRBD2 (6 bases). The CDR3 runs 16 residues. Trimming took 0 bases from V and 2 from J, leaving 11 bases between them. The germline V gene encodes CDR1 PRHDT and CDR2 FYEKMQ (reference sequence).

The rearrangement uses TRBV19 and TRBJ2-7, with D possibly matching TRBD2 (6 bases). V gave up 3 bases and J gave up 3 bases, with 15 bases separating them. The CDR3 sequence is 15 residues long. In germline, CDR1 is LNHDA, CDR2 SQIVND (reference sequence). The CDR3 DNA reads as TGTGCCAGTAGTATCCCCGGGGGAGGTTTCTACGAGCAGTACTTC. It yields the protein CASSIPGGGFYEQYF.

The rearrangement joins TRBV29-1 to TRBJ1-1, with D hard to call. Trimming took 5 bases from V and 8 from J, leaving 18 bases between them. Germline V gives CDR1 SQVTM, CDR2 ANQGSEA. The CDR3 covers 13 residues. In nucleotides, the CDR3 is TGCAGCGTTCACAGCCCCGTTCTTAAAGAAGCTTTCTTT. The encoded protein is CSVHSPVLKEAFF.

This chain links TRBV27 with TRBJ2-1; 8 nucleotides agree with TRBD2. The V gene end was trimmed by 5 bases and the J gene end by 6 bases; junction bases not matched to a gene: 9. The CDR3 spans 15 residues. CDR1 and CDR2 (germline): MNHEY, SMNVEV (reference sequence). This chain's CDR3 is CASSPGREGGNEQFF. The DNA for the CDR3 is TGTGCCAGCAGTCCCGGGAGGGAAGGGGGCAATGAGCAGTTCTTC.

The V and J genes are TRBV5-1 and TRBJ2-2; D may be TRBD1 (5 bases). V lost 0 bases to trimming and J lost 7 bases, with 10 bases between them. The CDR3 length is 14 residues. Germline CDR1 reads SGHRS; CDR2 reads YFSETQ. CDR3 nucleotide sequence: TGCGCCAGCAGCTTGGAGGGGATGGACGGGGAGCTGTTTTTT. Residues: CASSLEGMDGELFF.

This clone was counted a single time. An end of the junction does not agree with germline; a read error may underlie this. The chain combines TRBV28 with TRBJ2-7; TRBD2 agrees at 12 bases. The CDR3 runs 14 residues. Germline V lookup: CDR1 MDHEN, CDR2 SYDVKM. The CDR3 region is CASSLAGGSYGQYF. The CDR3 region has the DNA TGTGCCAGCAGTCTAGCGGGAGGGTCATACGGGCAGTACTTC.

CDR3 in amino acids: CASSLGGTGGYNEQFF. The CDR3 DNA reads as TGTGCCAGCAGCTTGGGGGGTACGGGAGGGTATAATGAGCAGTTCTTC. This sequence joins TRBV5-4 and TRBJ2-1; TRBD2 agrees at 8 bases. From germline, CDR1 is SGHNT and CDR2 YYREEE (reference sequence). The CDR3 totals 16 residues. V lost 0 bases and J lost 7; bases outside the gene matches: 9.

About this clone itself: The junction and the germline gene differ at one end; a read error may be behind it. This chain connects TRBV12-5 to TRBJ2-1; TRBD1 agrees at 12 bases. This CDR3 has 16 amino acids. CDR1 LGHNT and CDR2 FRNRAP come from the germline V gene. This chain's CDR3 is CASGVVRGQGAVEQFF. DNA for the CDR3: TGTGCTAGTGGTGTGGTTAGGGGACAGGGGGCGGTTGAGCAGTTCTTC. The full variable domain, its missing parts supplied by reference TRBV12-5 and TRBJ2-1, is DARVTQTPRHKVTEMGQEVTMRCQPILGHNTVFWYRQTMMQGLELLAYFRNRAPLDDSGMPKDRFSAEMPDATLATLKIQPSEPRDSAVYFCASGVVRGQGAVEQFFGPGTRLTVL.

The chain employs TRBV30 and TRBJ2-7; 7 bases agree with TRBD1. This CDR3 contains 12 residues. V shed 2 bases, J shed 9 bases, and the junction held 7 bases outside the gene matches. The germline gives CDR1 GTSNPN, CDR2 SVGIG (reference sequence). The CDR3 region has the DNA TGTGCCTGGAGTCTGACAGGGATTGGGCAGTACTTC. Translating gives CAWSLTGIGQYF.

CDR3 protein: CAWDTGTVNTIYF. For the CDR3, the DNA is TGTGCCTGGGATACCGGGACAGTCAACACCATATATTTT. This chain links TRBV30 with TRBJ1-3; 7 bases map to TRBD1. This CDR3 spans 13 amino acids. J lost 7 bases, V lost 5 bases, and 8 bases had no gene match. Germline CDR1 is GTSNPN and CDR2 is SVGIG (reference sequence).

The rearrangement joins TRBV23-1 to TRBJ2-2; 8 bases map to TRBD1. TRBV23-1 is an open reading frame whose function is uncertain. This CDR3 spans 17 amino acids. Trimming took 0 bases from V and 6 from J; bases not matched to a gene: 9. CDR3 region: CASSQSGMDRDPGELFF. The CDR3 DNA reads TGCGCCAGCAGTCAATCTGGGATGGACAGGGACCCCGGGGAGCTGTTTTTT.

The V and J genes are TRBV7-3 and TRBJ2-7, with 9 bases fitting TRBD2. Germline V gives CDR1 SGHTA, CDR2 FQGTGA. V lost 2 bases, J lost 5 bases, and 4 bases stayed unmatched. CDR3 size: 14 residues. CDR3 nucleotide sequence: TGTGCCAGCAGCTTAGCGGGAGGGCCGGACGAGCAGTACTTC. Its protein product is CASSLAGGPDEQYF. The variable domain in full, with the rest retrieved from reference TRBV7-3 and TRBJ2-7, is GAGVSQTPSNKVTEKGKYVELRCDPISGHTALYWYRQSLGQGPEFLIYFQGTGAADDSGLPNDRFFAVRPEGSVSTLKIQRTERGDSAVYLCASSLAGGPDEQYFGPGTRLTVT.

This clone showed up just once. The gene calls are TRBV5-6 and TRBJ2-3; 8 positions agree with TRBD2. This CDR3 region has 15 residues. CDR1 is SGHDT and CDR2 is YYEEEE in the germline V gene. V was clipped by 2 bases and J by 5 bases; unmatched bases: 7. The CDR3 here is CASSLSAGGRDTQYF. The CDR3, as DNA: TGTGCCAGCAGCTTAAGCGCGGGAGGAAGAGATACGCAGTATTTT.

In this sample, this clone turned up once. The chain combines TRBV4-3 with TRBJ2-1, with D possibly being TRBD1 (6 bases). Between the trimmed V and J ends, which lost 0 bases and 12 bases, there was a span of 12 bases. Germline assignment: CDR1 LGHNA and CDR2 YSLEER. The CDR3 has 13 amino acids. The DNA for the CDR3 is TGCGCCAGCAGCCAAGACGGGGTAGGGGGGCAGTTCTTC. The encoded protein is CASSQDGVGGQFF.

V usage is TRBV18 and J usage is TRBJ2-1; maybe TRBD2 (6 bases). The germline V and J ends were trimmed by 2 bases and 8 bases, with 13 bases remaining between them. From germline, CDR1 is KGHSH and CDR2 LQKENI. This CDR3 is built from 14 residues. DNA of the CDR3: TGTGCCAGCTCACCAGGGGGAGGCATCCATGAGCAGTTCTTC. This codes for CASSPGGGIHEQFF.

CDR3 residues: CASSFAGVEQYF. CDR3 DNA: TGTGCCAGCAGCTTCGCAGGGGTTGAGCAGTACTTC. The rearrangement joins TRBV7-9 to TRBJ2-7, with D possibly matching TRBD1 (6 bases). In germline, CDR1 is SEHNR, CDR2 FQNEAQ (reference sequence). The V end was cut by 3 bases, the J end by 7 bases, with 10 bases between. The CDR3 extends over 12 amino acids.

The chain links TRBV19 to TRBJ2-7; D gene ambiguous. The CDR3 covers 14 residues. Trimming pared 4 bases from V and 3 bases from J, leaving 13 bases between. Germline V gene sequence: CDR1 LNHDA, CDR2 SQIVND (reference sequence). CDR3 region: CASSKLLRSYEQYF. The CDR3 DNA reads TGTGCCAGTAGTAAACTATTGAGGAGCTACGAGCAGTACTTC.

The chain joins TRBV7-2 to TRBJ2-7, with 8 bases lining up with TRBD2. The CDR3 spans 16 residues. Trimming removed 1 base from V and 2 bases from J; junction bases left unmatched: 7. The germline V gene encodes CDR1 SGHTA and CDR2 FQGNSA. The CDR3 sequence is CASSLDPSGSPYEQYF. For the CDR3, the DNA is TGTGCCAGCAGCTTAGATCCCAGCGGGAGCCCCTACGAGCAGTACTTC. Looking up the rest from reference TRBV7-2 and TRBJ2-7 gives the full variable domain: GAGVSQSPSNKVTEKGKDVELRCDPISGHTALYWYRQSLGQGLEFLIYFQGNSAPDKSGLPSDRFSAERTGGSVSTLTIQRTQQEDSAVYLCASSLDPSGSPYEQYFGPGTRLTVT.

This rearrangement joins TRBV30 to TRBJ2-7; D is undetermined. This CDR3 region has 12 residues. Germline CDR1 GTSNPN, CDR2 SVGIG (reference sequence). CDR3 nucleotide sequence: TGTGCTTTGGCTGGCTTCACCTACGAGCAGTACTTC. Translation: CALAGFTYEQYF.

The rearrangement uses TRBV7-8 and TRBJ2-1, with TRBD2 matching 10 bases. CDR3 length equals 14 residues. V shed 3 bases, J shed 9 bases, and the junction held 5 bases outside the gene matches. The germline V gene encodes CDR1 SGHVS and CDR2 FQNEAQ. The CDR3 sequence: CASSFRTSGGEQFF. The DNA of the CDR3 is TGTGCCAGCAGCTTCAGGACTAGCGGTGGTGAGCAGTTCTTC.

This clone came up once. The J gene is TRBJ2-7, the V gene TRBV28; weak D call: TRBD2 (5 bases). This CDR3 has 15 amino acids. CDR1 and CDR2 (germline): MDHEN, SYDVKM. Between the trimmed V and J ends, which lost 10 bases and 3 bases, there was a span of 22 bases. CDR3 coding DNA: TGTGCCACCGGACTCGGAGCATTAGGTCTCTACGAGCAGTACTTC. Protein product: CATGLGALGLYEQYF.

The CDR3 nucleotides are TGCGCCAGCAGCTTGGCAGGGAAATATAATTCACCCCTCCACTTT. This gives the protein CASSLAGKYNSPLHF. This chain links TRBV5-1 with TRBJ1-6, with a weak D call TRBD1 (5 bases). CDR1 is SGHRS and CDR2 is YFSETQ in the germline V gene. The CDR3 extends over 15 amino acids. Trimming left V 0 bases short and J 4 bases short, with 8 bases between. Full variable domain (missing parts from reference TRBV5-1 and TRBJ1-6): KAGVTQTPRYLIKTRGQQVTLSCSPISGHRSVSWYQQTPGQGLQFLFEYFSETQRNKGNFPGRFSGRQFSNSRSEMNVSTLELGDSALYLCASSLAGKYNSPLHFGNGTRLTVT.